The sequence of this T cell receptor beta chain was determined in a study of blood T cell repertoires in COVID-19. About the study: From T cells, B-cell-depleted T cells, or PBMCs came the material, which was cDNA or gDNA.

In the original analysis: The authors estimated nucleated cell counts from reference gene primer amplification. The repertoire was sequenced with immunoSEQ multiplex PCR; TCRdb's copy has only in-frame clones and lacks some. V and J calls and clone size are given by that table; D and trimming were obtained from the DNA. Of around 15,000 clones listed, roughly nine tenths are singletons. The CDR3 sequence is 19 residues long. V gave up 5 bases and J gave up 2 bases, with 22 bases separating them. Per the germline V gene, CDR1 is SGHVS and CDR2 is FQNEAQ. The sequencing input was peripheral blood. The receptor comes from an elderly man with acute or convalescent COVID-19. The V and J genes are TRBV7-8 and TRBJ2-6; D ambiguous. The CDR3 region has the DNA TGTGCCAGCAGCCCGATGGAGACTTACAAACGGCCTGGGGCCAACGTCCTGACTTTC. This codes for CASSPMETYKRPGANVLTF.